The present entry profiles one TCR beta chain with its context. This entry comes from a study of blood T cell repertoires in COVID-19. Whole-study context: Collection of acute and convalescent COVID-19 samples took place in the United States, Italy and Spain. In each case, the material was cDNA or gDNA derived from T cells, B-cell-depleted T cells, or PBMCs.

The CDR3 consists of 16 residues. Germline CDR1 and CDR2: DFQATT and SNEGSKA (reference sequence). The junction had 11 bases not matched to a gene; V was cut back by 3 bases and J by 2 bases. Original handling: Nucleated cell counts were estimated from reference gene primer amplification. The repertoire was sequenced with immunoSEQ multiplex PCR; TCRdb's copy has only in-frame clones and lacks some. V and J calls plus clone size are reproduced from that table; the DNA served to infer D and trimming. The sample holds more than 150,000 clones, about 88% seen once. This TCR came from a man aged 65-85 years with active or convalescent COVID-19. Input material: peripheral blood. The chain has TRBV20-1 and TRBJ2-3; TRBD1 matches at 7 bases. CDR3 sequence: CSASKIGDRLTDTQYF. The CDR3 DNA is TGCAGTGCTAGTAAGATAGGGGACAGACTCACAGATACGCAGTATTTT.